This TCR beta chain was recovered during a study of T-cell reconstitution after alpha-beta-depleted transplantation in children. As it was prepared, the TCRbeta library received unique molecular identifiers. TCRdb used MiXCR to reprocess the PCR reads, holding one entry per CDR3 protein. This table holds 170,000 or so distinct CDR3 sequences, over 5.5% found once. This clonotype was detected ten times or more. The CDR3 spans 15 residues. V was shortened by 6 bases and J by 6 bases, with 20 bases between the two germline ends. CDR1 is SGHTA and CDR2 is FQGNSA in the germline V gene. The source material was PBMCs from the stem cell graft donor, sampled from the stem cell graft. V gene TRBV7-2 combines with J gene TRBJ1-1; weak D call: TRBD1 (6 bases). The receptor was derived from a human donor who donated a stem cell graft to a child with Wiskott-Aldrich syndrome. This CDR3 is CASSQQQGQRPEAFF. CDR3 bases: TGTGCCAGCAGTCAACAACAGGGCCAACGCCCTGAAGCTTTCTTT.